There are many counts of the clone carrying this T cell receptor beta chain. Its antigen is not identified. Starting from genomic DNA, TCR beta CDR3 was amplified through two-round multiplex PCR. The first round of PCR was done with primers that matched each TRBV and TRBJ gene. TCRdb ran MiXCR on the multiplex PCR reads and lists one entry per CDR3 protein. The table includes about 35,000 distinct CDR3 sequences, about 32% detected once. V dropped 6 bases and J dropped 0; count of bases not matched to a gene: 9. The germline V gene encodes CDR1 DFQATT and CDR2 SNEGSKA (reference sequence). This CDR3 is 16 amino acids long. These data are taken from a study of prognosis after radiotherapy for stage I lung cancer. Study in general: The patients comprised fewer than 15 men and 6 women, spanning ages roughly 53 to 85 and having a median of 74.5 years. Concurrent therapy was given to no patient receiving stereotactic body radiotherapy.

Regarding the study as a whole: Lower post-radiation Shannon entropy was seen in patients who went on to develop distant metastases.

The chain combines TRBV20-1 with TRBJ1-1; 11 bases line up with TRBD1. The TCR originated in a donor older than 45 with non-small cell lung cancer. The source material was PBMCs, sampled before or after stereotactic body radiation therapy (not recorded which). CDR3 residues: CSADVGTGGLNTEAFF. CDR3 DNA: TGCAGTGCGGATGTAGGGACAGGGGGTTTGAACACTGAAGCTTTCTTT.